This passage covers 14 T cell receptor beta chains from one sample sequenced in a study of T cells after yellow fever vaccination. TCRdb fed the 5' RACE reads into MiXCR, producing one record per CDR3 protein. The sample lists a few hundred thousand distinct CDR3 sequences, 6.8% occurring once. The input for sequencing was PBMCs, taken about 41 days after the first yellow fever vaccination. Source of these receptors: a man aged 18 to 29 who received the YFV17D yellow fever vaccine.

In this sample, this clonotype turned up a few times. The chain couples TRBV19 to TRBJ1-2; no clear D gene. Germline V gene data show CDR1 as LNHDA and CDR2 as SQIVND (reference sequence). The CDR3 sequence is 15 residues long. V lost 5 bases, J lost 3 bases, and 16 bases lay in between. The CDR3 spells CASSGPPAGDYGYTF. For the CDR3, the DNA is TGTGCCAGTAGTGGACCCCCGGCCGGGGACTATGGCTACACCTTC.

This clonotype was counted a few times. The V call is TRBV11-2, the J call TRBJ2-1, with 7 bases lining up with TRBD1. J lost 7 bases, V lost 5 bases, and 11 bases had no gene match. Germline CDR1 is SGHAT and CDR2 is FQNNGV. The CDR3 runs 15 residues. This chain's CDR3 is CASSPTRGGGNEQFF. CDR3 in DNA: TGTGCCAGCAGCCCTACTAGAGGGGGCGGGAATGAGCAGTTCTTC.

This clonotype was seen repeatedly, ten times or more. This sequence joins TRBV25-1 and TRBJ2-7, with D possibly being TRBD1 (6 bases). V gave up 6 bases and J gave up 3 bases, with 12 bases separating them. Per germline, CDR1 MGHDK and CDR2 SYGVNS. The CDR3 spans 13 residues. The CDR3 loop reads CASRDSAHYEQYF. For the CDR3, the DNA is TGTGCCAGCAGGGACAGTGCACACTACGAGCAGTACTTC.

This clonotype was seen ten or more times. The rearrangement links TRBV5-1 to TRBJ2-5; a possible D gene is TRBD1 (5 bases). Germline loops: CDR1 SGHRS, CDR2 YFSETQ. The V and J ends lost 0 bases and 5 bases respectively, with 8 bases between them. This CDR3 region has 13 residues. CDR3 protein: CASSLGGSETQYF. As DNA, the CDR3 is TGCGCCAGCAGCTTGGGGGGCTCGGAGACCCAGTACTTC.

V gene TRBV7-9 combines with J gene TRBJ1-6; D unresolved. V lost 1 base to trimming and J lost 12 bases, with 13 bases between them. This CDR3 is 14 amino acids long. The germline CDR1 and CDR2 sequences are SEHNR and FQNEAQ (reference sequence). CDR3 sequence (DNA): TGTGCCAGCAGCTTAGGGGCGGACGATTTACCCCTCCACTTT. Encoded protein: CASSLGADDLPLHF.

V usage is TRBV5-1 and J usage is TRBJ2-1; the D gene is possibly TRBD2 (7 bases). The CDR3 extends over 14 amino acids. V dropped 2 bases and J dropped 6 bases, with 12 bases sitting between them. Germline CDR1 is SGHRS and CDR2 is YFSETQ. The CDR3 DNA follows: TGCGCCAGCAGCTTTTACAGGGAGGGCAATGAGCAGTTCTTC. This sequence encodes CASSFYREGNEQFF. The entire variable domain, with the rest obtained from reference TRBV5-1 and TRBJ2-1, is as follows: KAGVTQTPRYLIKTRGQQVTLSCSPISGHRSVSWYQQTPGQGLQFLFEYFSETQRNKGNFPGRFSGRQFSNSRSEMNVSTLELGDSALYLCASSFYREGNEQFFGPGTRLTVL.

This clonotype turned up a few times. The chain employs TRBV5-1 and TRBJ2-3; TRBD2 aligns across 11 bases. The CDR3 extends over 16 amino acids. V trimming: 0 bases; J trimming: 8 bases; junction bases outside the gene matches: 8. Germline loops: CDR1 SGHRS, CDR2 YFSETQ. The CDR3 DNA is TGCGCCAGCAGCTTGGCCCTAGCGGGGGGCCAGGGTACGCAGTATTTT. Amino acid sequence: CASSLALAGGQGTQYF.

This clonotype showed up many times. V usage is TRBV12-3 or TRBV12-4 and J usage is TRBJ2-1; TRBD2 matches 7 bases. The ends lost 5 bases at V and 6 bases at J; junction bases unmatched: 4. The length of the CDR3 is 13 residues. CDR3 sequence (DNA): TGTGCCAGCAGTCTGGGACTAAGCAATGAGCAGTTCTTC. Translating gives CASSLGLSNEQFF.

The chain is built from TRBV5-1 and TRBJ1-2; TRBD1 might be the D (5 bases). The CDR3 extends over 14 amino acids. Trimming removed 5 bases at V and 4 bases at J, with 15 bases between. The germline V gene has CDR1 SGHRS and CDR2 YFSETQ. This chain's CDR3 is CASRPDGGTYGYTF. The CDR3 coding sequence is TGCGCCAGCAGGCCCGACGGGGGGACCTATGGCTACACCTTC. Full variable domain (outside the CDR3, taken from reference TRBV5-1 and TRBJ1-2): KAGVTQTPRYLIKTRGQQVTLSCSPISGHRSVSWYQQTPGQGLQFLFEYFSETQRNKGNFPGRFSGRQFSNSRSEMNVSTLELGDSALYLCASRPDGGTYGYTFGSGTRLTVV.

In its sample, this clonotype was seen a few times. V gene TRBV7-2 combines with J gene TRBJ1-2; D not resolved. The CDR3 runs to 15 residues. V dropped 5 bases and J dropped 5 bases, with 18 bases sitting between them. Germline loops: CDR1 SGHTA, CDR2 FQGNSA. CDR3 nucleotide sequence: TGTGCCAGCAGCCTAGGGATGGGCAGGAGTTATGGCTACACCTTC. This sequence encodes CASSLGMGRSYGYTF.

In this sample, this clonotype turned up a few times. This chain links TRBV7-8 with TRBJ2-1; D is undetermined. The CDR3 is 16 residues long. Germline loops: CDR1 SGHVS, CDR2 FQNEAQ. The V and J ends lost 1 base and 6 bases respectively, with 16 bases between them. CDR3 in amino acids: CASSLVRSKRVNEQFF. The CDR3 DNA reads TGTGCCAGCAGCTTAGTAAGGTCGAAAAGAGTCAATGAGCAGTTCTTC. Full variable domain (remainder filled in from reference TRBV7-8 and TRBJ2-1): GAGVSQSPRYKVAKRGQDVALRCDPISGHVSLFWYQQALGQGPEFLTYFQNEAQLDKSGLPSDRFFAERPEGSVSTLKIQRTQQEDSAVYLCASSLVRSKRVNEQFFGPGTRLTVL.

This clonotype has only a few counts. The J gene is TRBJ2-3, the V gene TRBV11-3; TRBD2 aligns across 9 bases. This CDR3 contains 19 residues. Germline loops: CDR1 SGHNT, CDR2 YENEEA. Unmatched junction bases numbered 12, after V lost 1 base and J lost 1 base. As DNA, the CDR3 is TGTGCCAGCAGCTTAGGGGGCCCGAGGGCTAGCGGGGGCACAGATACGCAGTATTTT. Its translation: CASSLGGPRASGGTDTQYF.

The chain combines TRBV7-9 with TRBJ2-1; 10 bases map to TRBD2. Trimming at V came to 4 bases and at J to 7 bases, leaving 7 bases not matched to a gene. Germline values: CDR1 SEHNR, CDR2 FQNEAQ (reference sequence). The CDR3 consists of 15 residues. As DNA, the CDR3 is TGTGCCAGCAGCTCTAGCGGGGGTGCCTGGAATGAGCAGTTCTTC. This encodes CASSSSGGAWNEQFF.

J is TRBJ2-3 and V is TRBV7-9; D remains ambiguous. This CDR3 is 14 amino acids long. Germline CDR1 is SEHNR and CDR2 is FQNEAQ (reference sequence). The V gene lost 2 bases and the J gene lost 6 bases, with 12 bases spanning the gap. The CDR3 DNA follows: TGTGCCAGCAGCTTAAGTAGCTGGAAGGATACGCAGTATTTT. It codes for CASSLSSWKDTQYF.